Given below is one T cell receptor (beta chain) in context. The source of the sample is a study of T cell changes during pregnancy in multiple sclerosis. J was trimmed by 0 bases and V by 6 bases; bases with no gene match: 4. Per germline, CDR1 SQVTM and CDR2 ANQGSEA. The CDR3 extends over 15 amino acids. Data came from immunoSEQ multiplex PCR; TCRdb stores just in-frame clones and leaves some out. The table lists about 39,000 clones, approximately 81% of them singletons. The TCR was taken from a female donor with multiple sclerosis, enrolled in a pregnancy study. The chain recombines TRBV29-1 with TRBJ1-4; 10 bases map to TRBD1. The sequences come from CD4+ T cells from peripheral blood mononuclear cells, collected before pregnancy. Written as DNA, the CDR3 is TGCAGCGTACGGACAGGGGGAACAACTAATGAAAAACTGTTTTTT. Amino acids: CSVRTGGTTNEKLFF.